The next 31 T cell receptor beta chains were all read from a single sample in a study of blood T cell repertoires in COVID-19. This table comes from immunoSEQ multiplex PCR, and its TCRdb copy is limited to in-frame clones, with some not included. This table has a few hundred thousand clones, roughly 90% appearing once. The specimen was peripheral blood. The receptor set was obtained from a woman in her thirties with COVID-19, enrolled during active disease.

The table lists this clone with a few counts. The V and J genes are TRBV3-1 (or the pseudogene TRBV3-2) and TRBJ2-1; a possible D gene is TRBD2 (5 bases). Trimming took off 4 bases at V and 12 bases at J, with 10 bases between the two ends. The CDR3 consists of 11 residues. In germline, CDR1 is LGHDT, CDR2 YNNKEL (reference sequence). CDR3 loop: CASSRGRGQFF. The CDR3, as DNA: TGTGCCAGCAGCCGCGGGCGCGGGCAGTTCTTC.

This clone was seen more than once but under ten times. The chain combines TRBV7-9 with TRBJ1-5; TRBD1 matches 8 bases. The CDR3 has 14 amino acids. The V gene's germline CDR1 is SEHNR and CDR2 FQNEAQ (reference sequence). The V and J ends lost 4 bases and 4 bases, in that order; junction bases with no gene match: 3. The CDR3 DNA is TGTGCCAGCAGCTCCGACAGGGGTAATCAGCCCCAGCATTTT. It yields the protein CASSSDRGNQPQHF.

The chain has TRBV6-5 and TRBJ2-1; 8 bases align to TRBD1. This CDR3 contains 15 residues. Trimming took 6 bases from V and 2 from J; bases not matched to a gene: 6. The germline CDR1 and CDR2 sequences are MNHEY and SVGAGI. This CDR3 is CASSPTGDTYNEQFF. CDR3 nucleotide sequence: TGTGCCAGCAGCCCGACAGGGGATACCTACAATGAGCAGTTCTTC.

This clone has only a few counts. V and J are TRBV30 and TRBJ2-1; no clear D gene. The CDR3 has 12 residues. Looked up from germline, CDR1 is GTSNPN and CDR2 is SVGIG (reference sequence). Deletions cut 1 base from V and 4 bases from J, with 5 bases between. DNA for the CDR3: TGTGCCTGGAGTGCCTTATACAATGAGCAGTTCTTC. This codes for CAWSALYNEQFF.

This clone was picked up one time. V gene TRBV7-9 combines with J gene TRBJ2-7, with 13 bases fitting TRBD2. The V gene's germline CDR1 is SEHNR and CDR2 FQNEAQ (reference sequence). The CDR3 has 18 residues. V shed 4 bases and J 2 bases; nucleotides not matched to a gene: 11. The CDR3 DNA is TGTGCCAGCAGCTCCCCCAGGGGGACTAGCGGGACCGCCTACGAGCAGTACTTC. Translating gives CASSSPRGTSGTAYEQYF.

The DNA of the CDR3 is TGTGCCAGCAGCTCTGGACTAGCGGGGCCTTACAATGAGCAGTTCTTC. This sequence encodes CASSSGLAGPYNEQFF. The gene calls are TRBV7-2 and TRBJ2-1, with 12 bases fitting TRBD2. Per the germline V gene, CDR1 is SGHTA and CDR2 is FQGNSA. Losses at the gene ends were 4 bases for V and 4 bases for J; bases not matched to a gene: 5. This CDR3 has 16 residues.

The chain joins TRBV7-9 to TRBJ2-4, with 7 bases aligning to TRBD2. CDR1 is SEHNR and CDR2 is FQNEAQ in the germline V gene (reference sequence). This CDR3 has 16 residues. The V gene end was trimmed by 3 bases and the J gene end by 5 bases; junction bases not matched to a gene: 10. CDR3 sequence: CASSFVSAGRENIQYF. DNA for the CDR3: TGTGCCAGCAGCTTCGTTTCAGCGGGGCGGGAAAACATTCAGTACTTC.

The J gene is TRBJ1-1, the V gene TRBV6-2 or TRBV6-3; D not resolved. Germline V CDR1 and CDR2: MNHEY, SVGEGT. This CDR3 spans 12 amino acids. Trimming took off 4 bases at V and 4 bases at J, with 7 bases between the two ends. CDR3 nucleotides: TGTGCCAGCAGTTCGGGAGGCACTGAAGCTTTCTTT. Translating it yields CASSSGGTEAFF.

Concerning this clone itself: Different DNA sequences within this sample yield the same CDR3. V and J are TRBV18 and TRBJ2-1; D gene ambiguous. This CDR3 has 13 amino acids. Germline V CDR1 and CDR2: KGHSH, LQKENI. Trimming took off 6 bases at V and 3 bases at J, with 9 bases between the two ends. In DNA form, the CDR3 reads TGTGCCAGCTCCCCCCCGAGCTACAATGAGCAGTTCTTC. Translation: CASSPPSYNEQFF.

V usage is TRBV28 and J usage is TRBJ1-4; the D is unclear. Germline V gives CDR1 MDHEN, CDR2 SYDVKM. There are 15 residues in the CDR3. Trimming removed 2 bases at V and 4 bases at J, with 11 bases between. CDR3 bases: TGTGCCAGCAGTTTAGAAAACAGAATTAATGAAAAACTGTTTTTT. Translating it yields CASSLENRINEKLFF.

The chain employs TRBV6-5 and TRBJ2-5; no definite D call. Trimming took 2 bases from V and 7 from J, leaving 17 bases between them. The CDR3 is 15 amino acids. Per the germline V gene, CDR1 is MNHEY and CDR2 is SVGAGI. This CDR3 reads CASSYTILTVATQYF. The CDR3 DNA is TGTGCCAGCAGTTACACTATCCTAACCGTGGCGACCCAGTACTTC.

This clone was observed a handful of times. CDR3 DNA sequence: TGTGCCAGCAGCTCTGTTGTTTCTGGAAACACCATATATTTT. As protein: CASSSVVSGNTIYF. The rearrangement joins TRBV27 to TRBJ1-3; D not certain. The germline V and J ends were trimmed by 6 bases and 1 base, with 10 bases remaining between them. The germline CDR1 and CDR2 sequences are MNHEY and SMNVEV (reference sequence). The CDR3 consists of 14 residues.

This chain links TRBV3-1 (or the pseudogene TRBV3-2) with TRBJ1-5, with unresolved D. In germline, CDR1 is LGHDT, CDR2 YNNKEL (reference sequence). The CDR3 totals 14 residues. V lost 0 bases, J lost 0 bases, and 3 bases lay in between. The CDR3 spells CASSQEYSNQPQHF. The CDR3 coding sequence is TGTGCCAGCAGCCAAGAGTATAGCAATCAGCCCCAGCATTTT.

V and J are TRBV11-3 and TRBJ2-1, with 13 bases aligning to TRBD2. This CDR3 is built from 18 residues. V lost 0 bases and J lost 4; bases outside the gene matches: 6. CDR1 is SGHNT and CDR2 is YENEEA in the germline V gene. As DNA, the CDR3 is TGTGCCAGCAGCTTAGAGGGGACTAGCGGGATGGCGTACAATGAGCAGTTCTTC. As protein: CASSLEGTSGMAYNEQFF.

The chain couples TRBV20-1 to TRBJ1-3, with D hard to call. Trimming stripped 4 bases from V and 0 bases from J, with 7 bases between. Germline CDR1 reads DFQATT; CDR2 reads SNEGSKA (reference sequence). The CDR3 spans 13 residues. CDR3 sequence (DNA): TGCAGTGCTACTGACAACTCTGGAAACACCATATATTTT. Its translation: CSATDNSGNTIYF.

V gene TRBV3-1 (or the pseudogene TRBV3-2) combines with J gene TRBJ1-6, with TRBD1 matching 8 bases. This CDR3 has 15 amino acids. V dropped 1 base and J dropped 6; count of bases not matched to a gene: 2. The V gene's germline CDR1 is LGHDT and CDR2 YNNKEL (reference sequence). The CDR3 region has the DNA TGTGCCAGCAGCCAAGGGACAGGGTTTAATTCACCCCTCCACTTT. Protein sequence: CASSQGTGFNSPLHF.

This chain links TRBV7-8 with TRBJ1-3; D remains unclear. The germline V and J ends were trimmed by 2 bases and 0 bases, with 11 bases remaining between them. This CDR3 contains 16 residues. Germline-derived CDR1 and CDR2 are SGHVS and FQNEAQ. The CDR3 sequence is CASSLSAGSSGNTIYF. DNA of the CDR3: TGTGCCAGCAGCTTAAGTGCGGGGTCCTCTGGAAACACCATATATTTT.

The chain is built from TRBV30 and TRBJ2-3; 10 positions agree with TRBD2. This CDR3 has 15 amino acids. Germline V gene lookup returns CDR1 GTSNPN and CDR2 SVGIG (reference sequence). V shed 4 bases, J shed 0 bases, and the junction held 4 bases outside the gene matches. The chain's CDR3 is CAWTPGLASTDTQYF. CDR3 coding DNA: TGTGCCTGGACTCCGGGACTAGCGAGCACAGATACGCAGTATTTT.

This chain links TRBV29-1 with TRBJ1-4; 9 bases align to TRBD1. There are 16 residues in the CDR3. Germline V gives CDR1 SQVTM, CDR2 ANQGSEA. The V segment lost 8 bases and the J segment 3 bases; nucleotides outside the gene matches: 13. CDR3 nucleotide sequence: TGCAGCCCTACCAACCGGGACAGGGCGGCTAATGAAAAACTGTTTTTT. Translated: CSPTNRDRAANEKLFF.

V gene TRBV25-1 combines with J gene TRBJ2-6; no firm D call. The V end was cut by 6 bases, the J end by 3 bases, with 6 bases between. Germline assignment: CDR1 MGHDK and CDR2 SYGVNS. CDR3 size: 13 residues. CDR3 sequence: CASSPSGANVLTF. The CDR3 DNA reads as TGTGCCAGCAGCCCGAGTGGGGCCAACGTCCTGACTTTC.

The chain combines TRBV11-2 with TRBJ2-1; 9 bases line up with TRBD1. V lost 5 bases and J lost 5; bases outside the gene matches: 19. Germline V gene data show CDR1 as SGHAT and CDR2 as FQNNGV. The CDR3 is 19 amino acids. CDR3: CASSVGQGMLGGRDNEQFF. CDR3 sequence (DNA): TGTGCCAGCAGCGTGGGACAGGGCATGCTAGGAGGTCGCGACAATGAGCAGTTCTTC.

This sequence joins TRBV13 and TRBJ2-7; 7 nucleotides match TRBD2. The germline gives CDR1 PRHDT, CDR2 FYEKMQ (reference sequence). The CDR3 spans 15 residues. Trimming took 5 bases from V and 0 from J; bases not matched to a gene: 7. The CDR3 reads CASSDSSGSSYEQYF. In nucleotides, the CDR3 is TGTGCCAGCAGCGACTCTAGCGGTAGCTCCTACGAGCAGTACTTC.

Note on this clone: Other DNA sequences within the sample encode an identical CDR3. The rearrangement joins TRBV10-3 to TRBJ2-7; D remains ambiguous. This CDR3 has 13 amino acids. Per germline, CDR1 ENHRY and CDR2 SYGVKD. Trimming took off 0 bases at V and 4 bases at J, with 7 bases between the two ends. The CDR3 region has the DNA TGTGCCATCAGTGAGTCGACATCATACGAGCAGTACTTC. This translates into CAISESTSYEQYF.

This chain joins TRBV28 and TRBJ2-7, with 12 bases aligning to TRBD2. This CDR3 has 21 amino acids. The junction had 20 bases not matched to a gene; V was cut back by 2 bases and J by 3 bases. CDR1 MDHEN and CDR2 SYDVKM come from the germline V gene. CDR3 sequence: CASSLMRWRAERLAGDYEQYF. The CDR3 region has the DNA TGTGCCAGCAGTTTAATGCGTTGGAGGGCTGAAAGACTAGCGGGGGACTACGAGCAGTACTTC.

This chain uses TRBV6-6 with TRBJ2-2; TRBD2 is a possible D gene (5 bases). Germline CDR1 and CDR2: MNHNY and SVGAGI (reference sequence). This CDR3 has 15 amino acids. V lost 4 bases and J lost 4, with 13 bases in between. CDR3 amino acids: CASSFPAELTGELFF. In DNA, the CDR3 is TGTGCCAGCAGTTTCCCAGCGGAGCTCACCGGGGAGCTGTTTTTT.

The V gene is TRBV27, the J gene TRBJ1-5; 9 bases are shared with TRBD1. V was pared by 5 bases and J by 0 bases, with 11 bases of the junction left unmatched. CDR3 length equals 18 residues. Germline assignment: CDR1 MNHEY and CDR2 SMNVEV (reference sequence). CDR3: CASSIGTGSRNSNQPQHF. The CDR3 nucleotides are TGTGCCAGCAGTATAGGGACAGGGTCCCGCAATAGCAATCAGCCCCAGCATTTT.

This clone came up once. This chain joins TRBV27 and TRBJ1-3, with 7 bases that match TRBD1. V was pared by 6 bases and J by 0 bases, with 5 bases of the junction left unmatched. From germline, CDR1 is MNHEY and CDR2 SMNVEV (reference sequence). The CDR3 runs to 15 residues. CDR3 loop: CASSLRGSSGNTIYF. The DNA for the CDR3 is TGTGCCAGCAGCCTCAGGGGGAGCTCTGGAAACACCATATATTTT.

CDR3: CASSITKGLAGMSGELFF. The CDR3 coding sequence is TGTGCCAGTAGTATTACAAAAGGACTAGCGGGAATGTCCGGGGAGCTGTTTTTT. This rearrangement joins TRBV19 to TRBJ2-2; the match to TRBD2 covers 12 bases. Losses at the gene ends were 3 bases for V and 6 bases for J; bases not matched to a gene: 11. CDR3 length: 18 amino acids. CDR1 LNHDA and CDR2 SQIVND come from the germline V gene (reference sequence).

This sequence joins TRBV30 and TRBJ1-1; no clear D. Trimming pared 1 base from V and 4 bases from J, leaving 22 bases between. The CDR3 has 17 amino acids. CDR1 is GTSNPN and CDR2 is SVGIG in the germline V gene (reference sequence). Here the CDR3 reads CAWSASPRVAPGTEAFF. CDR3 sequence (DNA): TGTGCCTGGAGTGCTTCCCCCCGGGTAGCTCCTGGCACTGAAGCTTTCTTT.

The CDR3 DNA is TGCAGCGTAGGCCAGGGTTTAGACTATGGCTACACCTTC. The encoded protein is CSVGQGLDYGYTF. The chain is built from TRBV29-1 and TRBJ1-2; D perhaps matches TRBD1 (5 bases). CDR3 length: 13 residues. Germline V CDR1 and CDR2: SQVTM, ANQGSEA. The ends were cut back, 6 bases at V and 3 bases at J, with 14 bases in the middle.

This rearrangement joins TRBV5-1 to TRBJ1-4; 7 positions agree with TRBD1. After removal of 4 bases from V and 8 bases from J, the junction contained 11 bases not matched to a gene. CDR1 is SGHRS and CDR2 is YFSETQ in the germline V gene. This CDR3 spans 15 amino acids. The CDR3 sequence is CASSGDMGQSEKLFF. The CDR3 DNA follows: TGCGCCAGCAGCGGGGACATGGGACAGAGCGAAAAACTGTTTTTT. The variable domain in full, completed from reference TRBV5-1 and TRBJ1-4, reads KAGVTQTPRYLIKTRGQQVTLSCSPISGHRSVSWYQQTPGQGLQFLFEYFSETQRNKGNFPGRFSGRQFSNSRSEMNVSTLELGDSALYLCASSGDMGQSEKLFFGSGTQLSVL.